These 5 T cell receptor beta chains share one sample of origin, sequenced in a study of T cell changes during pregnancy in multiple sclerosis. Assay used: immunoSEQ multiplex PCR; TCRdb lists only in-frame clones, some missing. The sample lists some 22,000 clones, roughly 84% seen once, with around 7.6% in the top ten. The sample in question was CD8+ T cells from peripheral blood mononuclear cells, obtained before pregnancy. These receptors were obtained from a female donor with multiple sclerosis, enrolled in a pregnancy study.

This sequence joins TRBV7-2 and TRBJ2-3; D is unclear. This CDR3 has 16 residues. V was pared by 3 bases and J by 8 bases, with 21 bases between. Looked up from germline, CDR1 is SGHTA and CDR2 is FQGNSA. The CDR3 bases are TGTGCCAGCAGCTTCCAGCGAAAAGGTTATTCTGGTACGCAGTATTTT. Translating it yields CASSFQRKGYSGTQYF.

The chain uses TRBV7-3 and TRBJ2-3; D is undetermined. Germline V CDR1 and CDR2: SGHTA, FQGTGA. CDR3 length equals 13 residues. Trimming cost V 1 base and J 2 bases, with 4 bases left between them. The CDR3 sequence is CASSLMATDTQYF. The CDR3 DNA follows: TGTGCCAGCAGCTTAATGGCCACAGATACGCAGTATTTT.

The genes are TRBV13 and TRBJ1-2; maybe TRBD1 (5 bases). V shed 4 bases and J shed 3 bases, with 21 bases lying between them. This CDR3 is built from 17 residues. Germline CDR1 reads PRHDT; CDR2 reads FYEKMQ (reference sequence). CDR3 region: CASSSLGAVPLDYGYTF. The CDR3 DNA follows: TGTGCCAGCAGCTCCCTTGGGGCGGTACCGTTGGACTATGGCTACACCTTC.

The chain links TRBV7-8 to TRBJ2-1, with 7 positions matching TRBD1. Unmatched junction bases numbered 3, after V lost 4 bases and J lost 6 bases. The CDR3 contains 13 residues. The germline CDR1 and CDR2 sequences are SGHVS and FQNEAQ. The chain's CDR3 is CASSSTGRNEQFF. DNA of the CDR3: TGTGCCAGCAGCTCGACAGGGCGCAATGAGCAGTTCTTC.

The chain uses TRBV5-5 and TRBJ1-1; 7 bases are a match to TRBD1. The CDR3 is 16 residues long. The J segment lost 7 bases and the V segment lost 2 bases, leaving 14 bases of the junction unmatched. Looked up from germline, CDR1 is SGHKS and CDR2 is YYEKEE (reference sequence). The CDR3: CASSFLWTGKKDEAFF. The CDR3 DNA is TGTGCCAGCAGCTTCCTCTGGACAGGTAAAAAGGATGAAGCTTTCTTT.